These 20 T cell receptor beta chains were all obtained from the same sample, sequenced in a study of blood T cell repertoires in COVID-19. The protocol was immunoSEQ multiplex PCR, while the TCRdb copy is restricted to in-frame clones and leaves out a portion. The repertoire holds 250,000 to 300,000 clones, approximately 80% seen once, with approximately 5% in the top ten. The sample was PBMCs or T cells enriched from blood (not recorded which). The receptors derive from a man aged 35-49 years who had been exposed to COVID-19.

The rearrangement links TRBV9 to TRBJ1-2, with TRBD1 as a possible D gene (6 bases). V lost 5 bases to trimming and J lost 8 bases, with 16 bases between them. CDR3 length: 13 amino acids. CDR1 is SGDLS and CDR2 is YYNGEE in the germline V gene. CDR3 protein: CASSRQELGGYTF. The DNA of the CDR3 is TGTGCCAGCAGTCGACAGGAACTGGGGGGCTACACCTTC.

The sample holds a few counts of this clone. This chain uses TRBV11-2 with TRBJ1-5, with D tentatively TRBD1 (5 bases). Trimming took 3 bases from V and 5 from J, leaving 11 bases between them. This CDR3 spans 14 amino acids. Germline CDR1 and CDR2: SGHAT and FQNNGV. The CDR3 spells CASSFSGTDQPQHF. Here the CDR3 DNA reads TGTGCCAGCAGCTTCTCAGGGACTGATCAGCCCCAGCATTTT.

In nucleotides, the CDR3 is TGTGCCAGCAGCTTGACAAAGCAGTTCTTC. Its translation is CASSLTKQFF. The chain combines TRBV11-2 with TRBJ2-1; D not certain. The CDR3 contains 10 residues. CDR1 is SGHAT, CDR2 FQNNGV, per germline. Trimming took 3 bases from V and 11 from J, leaving 5 bases between them.

V gene TRBV11-2 combines with J gene TRBJ2-6; D is undetermined. Trimming cost V 3 bases and J 0 bases, with 12 bases left between them. CDR3 length: 17 amino acids. From germline, CDR1 is SGHAT and CDR2 FQNNGV. CDR3 sequence (DNA): TGTGCCAGCAGCTTGAACACCTTGAACTCTGGGGCCAACGTCCTGACTTTC. Its translation is CASSLNTLNSGANVLTF.

The rearrangement uses TRBV10-3 and TRBJ2-1; TRBD2 agrees at 9 bases. The CDR3 length is 14 residues. The ends lost 7 bases at V and 5 bases at J; junction bases unmatched: 6. CDR1 is ENHRY and CDR2 is SYGVKD in the germline V gene. This chain's CDR3 is CAINAGGTDNEQFF. CDR3 coding DNA: TGTGCCATCAATGCGGGAGGGACCGACAATGAGCAGTTCTTC.

The rearrangement links TRBV9 to TRBJ2-7; D perhaps matches TRBD1 (5 bases). CDR1 is SGDLS, CDR2 YYNGEE, per germline. This CDR3 contains 15 residues. The ends were cut back, 3 bases at V and 2 bases at J, with 15 bases in the middle. CDR3 loop: CASSAGWGSTYEQYF. CDR3 nucleotides: TGTGCCAGCAGCGCAGGGTGGGGAAGCACCTACGAGCAGTACTTC.

The chain links TRBV18 to TRBJ1-1; 11 bases are shared with TRBD1. Trimming took 3 bases from V and 4 from J; bases not matched to a gene: 1. Germline V gene sequence: CDR1 KGHSH, CDR2 LQKENI. This CDR3 is built from 14 residues. The CDR3: CASSPGQGGTEAFF. For the CDR3, the DNA is TGTGCCAGCTCACCGGGACAGGGGGGCACTGAAGCTTTCTTT.

This clone has more than one count but fewer than ten. The rearrangement uses TRBV5-1 and TRBJ2-7, with 10 bases identical to TRBD2. The CDR3 consists of 15 residues. From germline, CDR1 is SGHRS and CDR2 YFSETQ. V lost 4 bases, J lost 3 bases, and 7 bases stayed unmatched. This CDR3 is CASSITSGAYYEQYF. DNA of the CDR3: TGCGCCAGCAGCATAACTAGCGGGGCTTACTACGAGCAGTACTTC.

The chain employs TRBV12-3 or TRBV12-4 and TRBJ2-5; 7 bases line up with TRBD1. The CDR3 totals 13 residues. The V and J ends lost 3 bases and 4 bases, in that order; junction bases with no gene match: 2. Written as DNA, the CDR3 is TGTGCCAGCAGTTTTACAGGGGTAGAGACCCAGTACTTC. It specifies CASSFTGVETQYF.

The V call is TRBV5-8, the J call TRBJ1-4, with 8 bases lining up with TRBD1. J lost 4 bases, V lost 4 bases, and 21 bases had no gene match. The CDR3 sequence is 20 residues long. Germline CDR1 and CDR2: SGHTS and YDEGEE. DNA of the CDR3: TGTGCCAGCAGCCCTATACGACAGGGGACTTTCTCCCGGGGTAATGAAAAACTGTTTTTT. As protein: CASSPIRQGTFSRGNEKLFF.

V usage is TRBV7-8 and J usage is TRBJ2-3; D not resolved. The germline V and J ends were trimmed by 6 bases and 5 bases, with 12 bases remaining between them. Germline CDR1 reads SGHVS; CDR2 reads FQNEAQ. The CDR3 runs to 13 residues. In DNA, the CDR3 is TGTGCCAGCAGGACCGCGGATCTAGATACGCAGTATTTT. Protein: CASRTADLDTQYF.

The gene calls are TRBV4-1 and TRBJ1-5; 7 bases line up with TRBD1. Germline CDR1 reads MGHRA; CDR2 reads YSYEKL. After removal of 3 bases from V and 0 bases from J, the junction contained 2 bases not matched to a gene. The CDR3 is made up of 15 amino acids. The CDR3 loop is CASSHRTGSNQPQHF. CDR3 DNA sequence: TGCGCCAGCAGCCACCGGACAGGTAGCAATCAGCCCCAGCATTTT.

This rearrangement joins TRBV27 to TRBJ2-1; D might be TRBD2 (6 bases). With 1 base removed from V and 6 bases from J, the gap between germline ends came to 13 bases. The CDR3 loop spans 15 amino acids. Looked up from germline, CDR1 is MNHEY and CDR2 is SMNVEV (reference sequence). CDR3 in amino acids: CASSLFRTTGNEQFF. CDR3 coding DNA: TGTGCCAGCAGTTTATTTCGGACTACGGGCAATGAGCAGTTCTTC.

This clone was found a few times. The V call is TRBV3-1 (or the pseudogene TRBV3-2), the J call TRBJ2-1; 10 nucleotides match TRBD2. This CDR3 contains 16 residues. The V segment lost 4 bases and the J segment 9 bases; nucleotides outside the gene matches: 12. Germline-derived CDR1 and CDR2 are LGHDT and YNNKEL (reference sequence). The CDR3 nucleotides are TGTGCCAGCAGCCCCGGGGCTAGCGGGAGTTATAGTGAGCAGTTCTTC. Translated, it gives CASSPGASGSYSEQFF.

This clone came up a few times. The J gene is TRBJ1-3, the V gene TRBV7-2; D ambiguous. Germline V CDR1 and CDR2: SGHTA, FQGNSA. V lost 5 bases to trimming and J lost 4 bases, with 12 bases between them. This CDR3 is 14 amino acids long. The CDR3 nucleotides read TGTGCCAGCAGCACTCCCACAGAAGGAAACACCATATATTTT. This sequence encodes CASSTPTEGNTIYF.

This clone appeared a few times. This rearrangement joins TRBV6-4 to TRBJ2-1, with TRBD2 matching over 7 bases. Germline V CDR1 and CDR2: MRHNA, SNTAGT. The junction had 3 bases not matched to a gene; V was cut back by 6 bases and J by 7 bases. The CDR3 totals 12 residues. The CDR3 bases are TGTGCCAGCAGGGGAGGGAAGAATGAGCAGTTCTTC. Translated: CASRGGKNEQFF.

The rearrangement links TRBV30 to TRBJ1-1; tentatively, D is TRBD1 (6 bases). Looked up from germline, CDR1 is GTSNPN and CDR2 is SVGIG (reference sequence). This CDR3 is 13 amino acids long. V lost 8 bases and J 3 bases, leaving 16 bases between the germline ends. The CDR3 DNA sequence: TGTGCCCACAACAGGGTCACCTACACTGAAGCTTTCTTT. It specifies CAHNRVTYTEAFF.

The chain combines TRBV19 with TRBJ2-7; tentatively, D is TRBD2 (6 bases). The CDR3 has 14 residues. V was trimmed by 2 bases and J by 6 bases, leaving 14 bases between them. Germline V gene data show CDR1 as LNHDA and CDR2 as SQIVND (reference sequence). In DNA, the CDR3 is TGTGCCAGTAGTATACGGGGAGGTCAGGGCGAGCAGTACTTC. Amino acid sequence: CASSIRGGQGEQYF.

The rearrangement links TRBV7-3 to TRBJ1-1; TRBD1 matches at 7 bases. The CDR3 covers 13 residues. Per the germline V gene, CDR1 is SGHTA and CDR2 is FQGTGA. V shed 5 bases and J 4 bases; nucleotides not matched to a gene: 4. The CDR3 sequence is CASSQTGVTEAFF. The CDR3 nucleotides read TGTGCCAGCAGCCAAACAGGGGTCACTGAAGCTTTCTTT.

The chain couples TRBV7-9 to TRBJ1-4, with D maybe TRBD1 (5 bases). Germline lookup yields CDR1 SEHNR and CDR2 FQNEAQ (reference sequence). V lost 0 bases to trimming and J lost 7 bases, with 9 bases between them. This CDR3 is built from 14 residues. The CDR3 sequence is CASSLARAAEKLFF. In DNA form, the CDR3 reads TGTGCCAGCAGCTTAGCCAGGGCGGCTGAAAAACTGTTTTTT.